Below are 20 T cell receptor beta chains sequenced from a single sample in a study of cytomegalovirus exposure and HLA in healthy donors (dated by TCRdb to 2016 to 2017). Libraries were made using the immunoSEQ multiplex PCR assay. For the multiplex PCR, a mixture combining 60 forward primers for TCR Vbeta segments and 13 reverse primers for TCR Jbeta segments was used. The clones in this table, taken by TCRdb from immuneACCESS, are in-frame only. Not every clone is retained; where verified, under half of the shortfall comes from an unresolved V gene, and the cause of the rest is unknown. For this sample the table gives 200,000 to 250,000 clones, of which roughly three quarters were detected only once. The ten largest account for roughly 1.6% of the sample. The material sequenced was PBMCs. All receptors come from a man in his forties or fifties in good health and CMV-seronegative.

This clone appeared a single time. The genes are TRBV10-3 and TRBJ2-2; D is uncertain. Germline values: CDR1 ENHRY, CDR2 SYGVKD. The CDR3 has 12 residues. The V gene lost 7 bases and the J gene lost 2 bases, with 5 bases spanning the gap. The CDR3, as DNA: TGTGCCATCAAGACTAACACCGGGGAGCTGTTTTTT. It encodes CAIKTNTGELFF.

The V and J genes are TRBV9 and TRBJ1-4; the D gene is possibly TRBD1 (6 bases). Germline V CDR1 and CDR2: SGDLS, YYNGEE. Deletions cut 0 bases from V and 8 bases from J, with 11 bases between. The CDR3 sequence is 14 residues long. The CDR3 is CASSVDRVDEKLFF. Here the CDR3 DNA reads TGTGCCAGCAGCGTAGACAGGGTTGACGAAAAACTGTTTTTT.

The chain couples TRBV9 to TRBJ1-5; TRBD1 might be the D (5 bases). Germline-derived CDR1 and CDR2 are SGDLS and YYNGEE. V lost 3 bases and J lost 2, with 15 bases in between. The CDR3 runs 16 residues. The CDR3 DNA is TGTGCCAGCAGCGCCGGGTCGGGGGGGGGCAATCAGCCCCAGCATTTT. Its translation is CASSAGSGGGNQPQHF. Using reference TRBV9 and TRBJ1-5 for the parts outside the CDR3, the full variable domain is DSGVTQTPKHLITATGQRVTLRCSPRSGDLSVYWYQQSLDQGLQFLIQYYNGEERAKGNILERFSAQQFPDLHSELNLSSLELGDSALYFCASSAGSGGGNQPQHFGDGTRLSIL.

The CDR3 DNA follows: TGTGCCAGCAGCATCACCGGGACAGGGAGCGAGCAGTACTTC. It codes for CASSITGTGSEQYF. J is TRBJ2-5 and V is TRBV4-2; TRBD1 matches 9 bases. The J call may not be correct, given that the DNA end is closer to TRBJ2-7. The length of the CDR3 is 14 residues. Germline lookup yields CDR1 LGHNA and CDR2 YNFKEQ.

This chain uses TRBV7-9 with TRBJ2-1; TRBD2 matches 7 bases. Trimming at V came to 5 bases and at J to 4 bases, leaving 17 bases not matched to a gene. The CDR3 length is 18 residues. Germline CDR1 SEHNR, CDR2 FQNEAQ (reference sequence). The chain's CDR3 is CASSPLGEGLFDYNEQFF. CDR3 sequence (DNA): TGTGCCAGCAGCCCCTTAGGGGAGGGGCTTTTTGATTACAATGAGCAGTTCTTC.

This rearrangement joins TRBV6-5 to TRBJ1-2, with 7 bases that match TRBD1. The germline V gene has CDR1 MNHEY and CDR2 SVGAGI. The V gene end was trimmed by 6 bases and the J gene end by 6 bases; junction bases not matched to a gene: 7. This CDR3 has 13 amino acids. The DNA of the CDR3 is TGTGCCAGCAGGGGACAGAGAGGGAATGGCTACACCTTC. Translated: CASRGQRGNGYTF.

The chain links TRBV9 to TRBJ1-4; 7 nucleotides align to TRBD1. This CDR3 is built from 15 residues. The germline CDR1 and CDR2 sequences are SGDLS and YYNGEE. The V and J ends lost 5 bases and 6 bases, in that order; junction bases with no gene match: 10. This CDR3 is CASSLYGQDDEKLFF. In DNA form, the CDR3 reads TGTGCCAGCAGTCTCTACGGACAGGATGATGAAAAACTGTTTTTT.

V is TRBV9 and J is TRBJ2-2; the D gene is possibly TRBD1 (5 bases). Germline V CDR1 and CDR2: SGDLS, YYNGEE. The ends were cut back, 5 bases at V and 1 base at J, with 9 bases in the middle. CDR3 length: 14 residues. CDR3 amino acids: CASRPDRNTGELFF. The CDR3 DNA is TGTGCCAGCAGACCCGACAGGAACACCGGGGAGCTGTTTTTT.

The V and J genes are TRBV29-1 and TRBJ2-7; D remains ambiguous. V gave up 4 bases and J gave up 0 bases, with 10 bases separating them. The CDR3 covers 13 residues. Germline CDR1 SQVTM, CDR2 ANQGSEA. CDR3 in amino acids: CSVVLHSSYEQYF. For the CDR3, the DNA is TGCAGCGTTGTACTCCACAGCTCCTACGAGCAGTACTTC.

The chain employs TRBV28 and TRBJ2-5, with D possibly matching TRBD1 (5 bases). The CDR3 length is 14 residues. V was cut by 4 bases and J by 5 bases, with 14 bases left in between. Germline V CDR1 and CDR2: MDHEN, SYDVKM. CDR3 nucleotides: TGTGCCAGCAGTTCGGTGGACATTTCGGAGACCCAGTACTTC. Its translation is CASSSVDISETQYF.

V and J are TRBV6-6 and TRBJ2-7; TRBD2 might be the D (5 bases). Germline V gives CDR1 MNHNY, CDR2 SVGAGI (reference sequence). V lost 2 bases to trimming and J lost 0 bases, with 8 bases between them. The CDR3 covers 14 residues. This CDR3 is CASSYRTYSYEQYF. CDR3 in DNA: TGTGCCAGCAGTTACAGGACTTACTCCTACGAGCAGTACTTC.

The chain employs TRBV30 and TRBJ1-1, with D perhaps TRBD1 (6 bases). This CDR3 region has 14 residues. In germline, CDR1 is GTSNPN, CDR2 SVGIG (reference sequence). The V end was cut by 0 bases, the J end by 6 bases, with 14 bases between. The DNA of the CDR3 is TGTGCCTGGAGTGTGGACAGTCGAGGGTCTGAAGCTTTCTTT. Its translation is CAWSVDSRGSEAFF.

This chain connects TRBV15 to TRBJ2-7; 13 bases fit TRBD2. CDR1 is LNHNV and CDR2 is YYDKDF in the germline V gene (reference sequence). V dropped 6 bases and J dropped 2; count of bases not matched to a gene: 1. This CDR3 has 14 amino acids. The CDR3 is CATRGTSGTYEQYF. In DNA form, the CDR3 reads TGTGCCACCAGGGGGACTAGCGGGACCTACGAGCAGTACTTC.

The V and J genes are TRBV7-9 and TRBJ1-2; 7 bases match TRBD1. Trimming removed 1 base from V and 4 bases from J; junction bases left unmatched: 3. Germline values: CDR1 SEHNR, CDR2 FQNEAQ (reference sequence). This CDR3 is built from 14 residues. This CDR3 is CASSLVGTAYGYTF. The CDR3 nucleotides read TGTGCCAGCAGCTTAGTCGGGACAGCCTATGGCTACACCTTC.

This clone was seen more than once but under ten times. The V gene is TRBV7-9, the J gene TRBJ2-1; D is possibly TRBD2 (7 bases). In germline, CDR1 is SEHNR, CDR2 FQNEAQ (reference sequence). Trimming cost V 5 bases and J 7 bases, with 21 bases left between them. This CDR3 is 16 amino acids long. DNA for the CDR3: TGTGCCAGCAGCCAACGGGGGGCGGGAACGTTAAATGAGCAGTTCTTC. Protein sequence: CASSQRGAGTLNEQFF.

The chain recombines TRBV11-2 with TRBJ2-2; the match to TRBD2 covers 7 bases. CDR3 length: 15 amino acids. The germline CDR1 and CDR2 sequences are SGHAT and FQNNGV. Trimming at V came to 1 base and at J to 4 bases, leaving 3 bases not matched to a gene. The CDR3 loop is CASSLAGGLTGELFF. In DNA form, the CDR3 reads TGTGCCAGCAGCTTAGCGGGAGGACTCACCGGGGAGCTGTTTTTT. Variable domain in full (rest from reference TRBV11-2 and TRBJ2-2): EAGVAQSPRYKIIEKRQSVAFWCNPISGHATLYWYQQILGQGPKLLIQFQNNGVVDDSQLPKDRFSAERLKGVDSTLKIQPAKLEDSAVYLCASSLAGGLTGELFFGEGSRLTVL.

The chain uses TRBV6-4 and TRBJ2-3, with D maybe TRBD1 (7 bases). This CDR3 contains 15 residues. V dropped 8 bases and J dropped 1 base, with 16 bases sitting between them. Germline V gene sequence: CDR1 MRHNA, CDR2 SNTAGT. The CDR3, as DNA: TGTGCCAGCGGCAGACAGGGAGGCGGCACAGATACGCAGTATTTT. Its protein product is CASGRQGGGTDTQYF.

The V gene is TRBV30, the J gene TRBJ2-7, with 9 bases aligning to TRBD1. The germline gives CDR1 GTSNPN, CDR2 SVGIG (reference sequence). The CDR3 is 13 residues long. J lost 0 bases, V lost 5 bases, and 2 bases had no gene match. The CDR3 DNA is TGTGCCTGGGGACAGGGGAACTCCTACGAGCAGTACTTC. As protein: CAWGQGNSYEQYF.

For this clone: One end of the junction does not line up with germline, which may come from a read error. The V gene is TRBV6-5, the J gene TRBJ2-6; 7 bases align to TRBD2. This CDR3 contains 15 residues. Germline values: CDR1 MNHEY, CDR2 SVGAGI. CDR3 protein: CASKNGGSGANVPTF. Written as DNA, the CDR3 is TGTGCCAGCAAAAACGGGGGGTCTGGGGCCAACGTCCCGACTTTC.

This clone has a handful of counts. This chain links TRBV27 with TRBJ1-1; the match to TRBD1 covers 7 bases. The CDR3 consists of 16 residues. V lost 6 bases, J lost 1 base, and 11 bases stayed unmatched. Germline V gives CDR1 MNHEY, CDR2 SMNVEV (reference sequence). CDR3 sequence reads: CASRIRNQGENTEAFF. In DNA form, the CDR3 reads TGTGCCAGCAGAATACGGAATCAGGGGGAGAACACTGAAGCTTTCTTT.